This passage covers 18 T cell receptor beta chains from one sample sequenced in a study of shared clonotypes between healthy human individuals. The table came from immunoSEQ multiplex PCR; TCRdb's copy has only in-frame clones and leaves some out. The sample shows 2 million to 2.5 million clones, 92% of them seen only once. Sequenced material: naive CD4+ T cells from PBMCs. This sample's subset: CD45RA+ positively selected. The receptors come from a man aged 18 to 35 in good health. Some clones in this sample may be carry-over from other donors' samples.

The chain links TRBV5-5 to TRBJ1-4, with 8 positions matching TRBD1. V was clipped by 5 bases and J by 3 bases; unmatched bases: 6. The CDR3 length is 15 residues. Germline CDR1 is SGHKS and CDR2 is YYEKEE (reference sequence). CDR3 in DNA: TGTGCCAGCAGTTTCACAGGGGGTGCTAATGAAAAACTGTTTTTT. This sequence encodes CASSFTGGANEKLFF. Supplemented by reference TRBV5-5 and TRBJ1-4, the full variable domain reads DAGVTQSPTHLIKTRGQQVTLRCSPISGHKSVSWYQQVLGQGPQFIFQYYEKEERGRGNFPDRFSARQFPNYSSELNVNALLLGDSALYLCASSFTGGANEKLFFGSGTQLSVL.

The V and J genes are TRBV27 and TRBJ2-7; D is undetermined. The CDR3 contains 14 residues. The germline gives CDR1 MNHEY, CDR2 SMNVEV (reference sequence). With 5 bases removed from V and 3 bases from J, the gap between germline ends came to 14 bases. CDR3 amino acids: CASSPQETYYEQYF. In DNA, the CDR3 is TGTGCCAGCAGTCCCCAGGAGACTTACTACGAGCAGTACTTC.

This chain uses TRBV7-2 with TRBJ2-5; TRBD2 is a possible D gene (6 bases). The CDR3 has 16 residues. Trimming shortened V by 4 bases and J by 5 bases, and 20 bases separated the two germline ends. CDR1 SGHTA and CDR2 FQGNSA come from the germline V gene. CDR3 sequence reads: CASSSWGGTVQETQYF. The CDR3 nucleotides read TGTGCCAGCAGCTCCTGGGGCGGGACGGTTCAGGAGACCCAGTACTTC. Looking up the rest from reference TRBV7-2 and TRBJ2-5 gives the full variable domain: GAGVSQSPSNKVTEKGKDVELRCDPISGHTALYWYRQSLGQGLEFLIYFQGNSAPDKSGLPSDRFSAERTGGSVSTLTIQRTQQEDSAVYLCASSSWGGTVQETQYFGPGTRLLVL.

CDR3 sequence: CASRAGGFSSYNEQFF. The CDR3 DNA reads as TGTGCCAGCCGTGCGGGAGGCTTCAGCTCCTACAATGAGCAGTTCTTC. V gene TRBV6-1 combines with J gene TRBJ2-1, with 8 bases lining up with TRBD2. The germline CDR1 and CDR2 sequences are MNHNS and SASEGT. This CDR3 is built from 16 residues. V lost 8 bases to trimming and J lost 0 bases; unmatched junction nucleotides: 9.

The chain joins TRBV5-4 to TRBJ2-3; weak D call: TRBD2 (7 bases). V was pared by 4 bases and J by 6 bases, with 18 bases between. Germline CDR1 SGHNT, CDR2 YYREEE (reference sequence). The CDR3 has 15 amino acids. The CDR3, as DNA: TGTGCCAGCAGCAATAGGGGGAGGGCCGAGGATACGCAGTATTTT. It is translated as CASSNRGRAEDTQYF.

This clone was seen just once. The V call is TRBV5-4, the J call TRBJ2-3; weak D call: TRBD2 (7 bases). The CDR3 totals 18 residues. Germline V gives CDR1 SGHNT, CDR2 YYREEE (reference sequence). Trimming removed 0 bases at V and 4 bases at J, with 21 bases between. CDR3 loop: CASSLGLQRGATSDTQYF. The CDR3 DNA follows: TGTGCCAGCAGCTTGGGCTTACAACGGGGGGCGACTTCAGATACGCAGTATTTT.

This clone was seen only once. This chain joins TRBV11-2 and TRBJ2-5; a possible D gene is TRBD2 (6 bases). V lost 1 base, J lost 2 bases, and 20 bases lay in between. This CDR3 region has 18 residues. CDR1 and CDR2 from the germline V gene are SGHAT and FQNNGV. CDR3 protein: CASSLASRAGRSQETQYF. The CDR3 DNA reads TGTGCCAGCAGCTTAGCCTCGAGGGCGGGAAGGAGTCAAGAGACCCAGTACTTC.

The chain uses TRBV2 and TRBJ1-5, with TRBD1 matching 10 bases. Per germline, CDR1 SNHLY and CDR2 FYNNEI. The CDR3 runs 19 residues. V shed 4 bases, J shed 0 bases, and the junction held 12 bases outside the gene matches. Written as DNA, the CDR3 is TGTGCCAGCAGTGGAGAAAGGACAGGGGGATTATATAGCAATCAGCCCCAGCATTTT. It yields the protein CASSGERTGGLYSNQPQHF.

This chain links TRBV5-1 with TRBJ2-7; the D is unclear. Germline lookup yields CDR1 SGHRS and CDR2 YFSETQ. This CDR3 is built from 14 residues. V gave up 0 bases and J gave up 6 bases, with 13 bases separating them. The CDR3 nucleotides are TGCGCCAGCAGCTTGGCCGCGGTAGCTGGCGAGCAGTACTTC. Translated, it gives CASSLAAVAGEQYF.

The chain carries TRBV28 and TRBJ2-2; D is unresolved. The CDR3 runs to 14 residues. V was cut by 2 bases and J by 7 bases, with 11 bases left in between. From germline, CDR1 is MDHEN and CDR2 SYDVKM. The CDR3 sequence: CASSLSSSVGELFF. DNA of the CDR3: TGTGCCAGCAGTTTAAGCTCGAGCGTCGGGGAGCTGTTTTTT.

Details on this clone: In the same sample, other DNA sequences code for this CDR3. This chain uses TRBV28 with TRBJ2-7; TRBD1 matches at 10 bases. Germline V lookup: CDR1 MDHEN, CDR2 SYDVKM. The CDR3 length is 14 residues. With V trimmed by 5 bases and J by 4 bases, 5 bases remained unmatched. The CDR3 bases are TGTGCCAGCAGTCCCCGGGACAGGGGTTACGAGCAGTACTTC. This translates into CASSPRDRGYEQYF.

The chain has TRBV11-2 and TRBJ2-7; D possibly corresponds to TRBD1 (5 bases). Germline V gives CDR1 SGHAT, CDR2 FQNNGV. Trimming pared 0 bases from V and 3 bases from J, leaving 15 bases between. The CDR3 has 16 amino acids. CDR3 sequence (DNA): TGTGCCAGCAGCTTAGATACCCAGGGTCTTTACTACGAGCAGTACTTC. This codes for CASSLDTQGLYYEQYF.

This rearrangement joins TRBV6-6 to TRBJ1-4, with 10 nucleotides matching TRBD1. V lost 0 bases, J lost 5 bases, and 3 bases stayed unmatched. The CDR3 loop spans 16 amino acids. Germline V gene data show CDR1 as MNHNY and CDR2 as SVGAGI (reference sequence). CDR3 coding DNA: TGTGCCAGCAGTTACTCGAGGACAGGGGGGAATGAAAAACTGTTTTTT. Translating it yields CASSYSRTGGNEKLFF.

This chain links TRBV7-6 with TRBJ2-3, with 9 positions matching TRBD1. V lost 1 base to trimming and J lost 6 bases; unmatched junction nucleotides: 8. The germline CDR1 and CDR2 sequences are SGHVS and FNYEAQ. CDR3 length equals 16 residues. The CDR3 sequence: CASSLVGGQGGDTQYF. CDR3 in DNA: TGTGCCAGCAGCTTAGTAGGGGGACAGGGAGGGGATACGCAGTATTTT.

The chain carries TRBV29-1 and TRBJ2-5; D unresolved. Trimming pared 3 bases from V and 0 bases from J, leaving 11 bases between. This CDR3 is built from 14 residues. Germline CDR1 is SQVTM and CDR2 is ANQGSEA. The CDR3: CSVEDPKNQETQYF. The CDR3 DNA follows: TGCAGCGTTGAGGACCCGAAAAACCAAGAGACCCAGTACTTC.

The chain links TRBV4-3 to TRBJ1-4; D is possibly TRBD1 (5 bases). CDR1 LGHNA and CDR2 YSLEER come from the germline V gene. V was pared by 0 bases and J by 3 bases, with 17 bases between. This CDR3 spans 18 amino acids. The CDR3 coding sequence is TGCGCCAGCAGCCAAGATCCCCAGGGATTTATAGCTAATGAAAAACTGTTTTTT. This encodes CASSQDPQGFIANEKLFF.

The rearrangement uses TRBV7-2 and TRBJ2-5; 14 nucleotides match TRBD2. CDR1 SGHTA and CDR2 FQGNSA come from the germline V gene. After removal of 5 bases from V and 5 bases from J, the junction contained 7 bases not matched to a gene. CDR3 length: 16 amino acids. CDR3 residues: CASSRTSGRTKETQYF. The CDR3 DNA sequence: TGTGCCAGCAGCAGGACTAGCGGGAGGACCAAGGAGACCCAGTACTTC.

A note on this clone: This CDR3 is also generated by other DNA sequences in the sample. V and J are TRBV7-3 and TRBJ2-1; the match to TRBD2 covers 7 bases. This CDR3 has 15 amino acids. The V and J ends lost 4 bases and 4 bases, in that order; junction bases with no gene match: 7. In germline, CDR1 is SGHTA, CDR2 FQGTGA. CDR3 protein: CASSSGLAGYNEQFF. CDR3 sequence (DNA): TGTGCCAGCAGCTCGGGATTAGCGGGTTACAATGAGCAGTTCTTC.